One T cell receptor beta chain is described in this entry. The source of the sample is a study of regulatory T cells. The primer mix had 52 TRBV and 13 TRBJ primers. This table comes from immunoSEQ multiplex PCR, and its TCRdb copy is limited to in-frame clones, with some not included. The profile shows about 9,500 clones, 84% of them singletons. The CDR3 has 13 amino acids. CDR1 is MNHNY, CDR2 SVGAGI, per germline (reference sequence). Trimming removed 6 bases from V and 8 bases from J; junction bases left unmatched: 6. The sequence derives from a young adult with CD3G deficiency. The sequencing sample was made of CD8+ T cells sorted from blood. This rearrangement joins TRBV6-6 to TRBJ2-1; 8 nucleotides line up with TRBD2. The CDR3 loop reads CASSHGGAHEQFF. The CDR3 DNA reads TGTGCCAGCAGCCACGGGGGGGCACATGAGCAGTTCTTC.